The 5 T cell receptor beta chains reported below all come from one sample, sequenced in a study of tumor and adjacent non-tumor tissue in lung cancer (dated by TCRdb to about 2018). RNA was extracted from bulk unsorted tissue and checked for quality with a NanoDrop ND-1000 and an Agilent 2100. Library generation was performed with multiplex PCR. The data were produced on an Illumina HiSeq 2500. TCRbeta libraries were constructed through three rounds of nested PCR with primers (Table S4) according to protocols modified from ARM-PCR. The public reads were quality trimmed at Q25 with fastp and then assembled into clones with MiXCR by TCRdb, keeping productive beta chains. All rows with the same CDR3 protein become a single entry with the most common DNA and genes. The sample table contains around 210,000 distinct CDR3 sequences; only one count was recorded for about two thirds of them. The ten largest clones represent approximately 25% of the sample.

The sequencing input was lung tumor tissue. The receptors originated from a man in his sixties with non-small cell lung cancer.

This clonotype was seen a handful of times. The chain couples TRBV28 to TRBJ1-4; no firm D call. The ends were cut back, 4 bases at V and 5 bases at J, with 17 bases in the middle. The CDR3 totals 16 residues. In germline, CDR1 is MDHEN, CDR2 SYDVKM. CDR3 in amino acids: CASSSGLTTGNEKLFF. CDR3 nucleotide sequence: TGTGCCAGCAGTTCCGGTCTGACAACGGGGAATGAAAAACTGTTTTTT.

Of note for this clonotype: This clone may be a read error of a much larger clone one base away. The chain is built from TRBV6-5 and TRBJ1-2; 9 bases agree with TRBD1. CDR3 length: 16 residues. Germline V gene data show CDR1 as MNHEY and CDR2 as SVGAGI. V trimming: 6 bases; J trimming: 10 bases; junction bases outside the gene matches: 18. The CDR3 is CASRQTEYRGQGDYTF. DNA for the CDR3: TGTGCCAGCAGACAAACAGAATACAGGGGGCAGGGTGACTACACCTTC.

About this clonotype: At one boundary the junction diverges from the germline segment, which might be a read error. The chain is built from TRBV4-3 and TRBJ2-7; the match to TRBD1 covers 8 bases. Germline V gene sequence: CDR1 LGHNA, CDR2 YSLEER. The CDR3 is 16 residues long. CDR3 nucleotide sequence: TGCGCCAGCAGCCTCCTCGGACAGGGTCCCCGCTCCGAGAAGTACTTT. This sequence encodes CASSLLGQGPRSEKYF.

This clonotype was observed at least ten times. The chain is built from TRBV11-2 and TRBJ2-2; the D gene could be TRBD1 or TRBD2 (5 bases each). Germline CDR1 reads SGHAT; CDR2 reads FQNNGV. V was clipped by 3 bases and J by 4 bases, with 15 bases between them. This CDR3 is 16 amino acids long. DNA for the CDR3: TGTGCCAGCAGCTTTGCCCCTGGGACGAGCACCGGGGAGCTGTTTTTT. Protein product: CASSFAPGTSTGELFF.

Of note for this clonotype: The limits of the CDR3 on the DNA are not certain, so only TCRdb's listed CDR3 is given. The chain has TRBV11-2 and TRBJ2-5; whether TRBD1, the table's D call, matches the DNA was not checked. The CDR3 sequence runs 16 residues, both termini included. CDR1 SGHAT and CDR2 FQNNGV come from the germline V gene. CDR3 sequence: CASSQVGGGSQETQCF.